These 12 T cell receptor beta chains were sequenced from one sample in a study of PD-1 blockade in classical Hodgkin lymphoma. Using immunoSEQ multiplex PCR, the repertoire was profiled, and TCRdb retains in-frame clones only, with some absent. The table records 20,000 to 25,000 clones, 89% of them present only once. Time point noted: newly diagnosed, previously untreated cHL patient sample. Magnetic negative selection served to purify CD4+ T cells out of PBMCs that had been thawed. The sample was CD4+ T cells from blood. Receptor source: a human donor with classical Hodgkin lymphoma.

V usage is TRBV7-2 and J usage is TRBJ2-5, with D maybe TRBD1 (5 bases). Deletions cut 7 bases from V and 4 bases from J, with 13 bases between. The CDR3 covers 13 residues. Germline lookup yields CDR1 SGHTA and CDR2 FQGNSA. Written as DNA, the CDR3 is TGTGCCAGCAAGAGGCAGGGCCCAGAGACCCAGTACTTC. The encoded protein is CASKRQGPETQYF.

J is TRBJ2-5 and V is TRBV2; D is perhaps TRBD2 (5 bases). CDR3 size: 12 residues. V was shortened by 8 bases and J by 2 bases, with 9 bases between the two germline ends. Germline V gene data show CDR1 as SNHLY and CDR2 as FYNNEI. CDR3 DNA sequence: TGTGCCAGCCAGACTACGCAAGAGACCCAGTACTTC. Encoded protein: CASQTTQETQYF.

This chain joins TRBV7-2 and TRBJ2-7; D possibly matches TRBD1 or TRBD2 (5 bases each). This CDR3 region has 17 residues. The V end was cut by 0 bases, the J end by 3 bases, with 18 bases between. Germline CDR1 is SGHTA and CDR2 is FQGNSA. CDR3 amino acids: CASSLARSGTAIYEQYF. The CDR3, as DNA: TGTGCCAGCAGCTTAGCGAGGTCAGGGACGGCTATCTACGAGCAGTACTTC. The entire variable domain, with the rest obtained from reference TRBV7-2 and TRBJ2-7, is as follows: GAGVSQSPSNKVTEKGKDVELRCDPISGHTALYWYRQSLGQGLEFLIYFQGNSAPDKSGLPSDRFSAERTGGSVSTLTIQRTQQEDSAVYLCASSLARSGTAIYEQYFGPGTRLTVT.

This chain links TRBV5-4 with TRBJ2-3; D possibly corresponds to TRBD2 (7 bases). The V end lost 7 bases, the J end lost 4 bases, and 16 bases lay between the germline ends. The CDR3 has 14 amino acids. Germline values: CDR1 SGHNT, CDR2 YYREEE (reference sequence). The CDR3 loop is CASRVGGAADTQYF. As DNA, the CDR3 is TGTGCCAGCCGGGTGGGGGGGGCAGCAGATACGCAGTATTTT.

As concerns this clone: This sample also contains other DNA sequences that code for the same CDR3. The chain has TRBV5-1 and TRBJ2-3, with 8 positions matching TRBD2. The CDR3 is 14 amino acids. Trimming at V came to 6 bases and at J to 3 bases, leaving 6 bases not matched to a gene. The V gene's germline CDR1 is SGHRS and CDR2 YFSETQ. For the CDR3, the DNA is TGCGCCAGCACAGGCGGCGGGGGGACAGATACGCAGTATTTT. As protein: CASTGGGGTDTQYF.

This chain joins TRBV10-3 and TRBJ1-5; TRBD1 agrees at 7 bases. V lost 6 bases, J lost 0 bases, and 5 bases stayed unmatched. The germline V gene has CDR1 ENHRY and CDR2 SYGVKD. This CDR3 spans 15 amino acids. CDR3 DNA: TGTGCCATCAGCTTAACAGGGGATAGCAATCAGCCCCAGCATTTT. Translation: CAISLTGDSNQPQHF.

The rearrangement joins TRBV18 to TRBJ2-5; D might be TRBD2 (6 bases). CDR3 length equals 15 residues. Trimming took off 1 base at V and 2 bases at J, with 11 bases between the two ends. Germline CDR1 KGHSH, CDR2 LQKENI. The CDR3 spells CASSPLPGEQETQYF. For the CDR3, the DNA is TGTGCCAGCTCACCACTCCCGGGGGAACAAGAGACCCAGTACTTC.

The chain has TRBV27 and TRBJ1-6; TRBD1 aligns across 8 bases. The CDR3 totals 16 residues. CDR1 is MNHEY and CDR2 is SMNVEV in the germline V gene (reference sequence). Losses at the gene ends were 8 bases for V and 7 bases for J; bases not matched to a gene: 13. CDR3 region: CASRNGQGAVNSPLHF. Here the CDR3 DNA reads TGTGCCAGCCGCAACGGGCAGGGGGCCGTAAATTCACCCCTCCACTTT.

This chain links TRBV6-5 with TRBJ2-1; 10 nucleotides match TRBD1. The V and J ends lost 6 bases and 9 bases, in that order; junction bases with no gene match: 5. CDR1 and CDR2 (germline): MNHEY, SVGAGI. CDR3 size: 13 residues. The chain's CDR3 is CASSRGQGSEQFF. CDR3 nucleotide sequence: TGTGCCAGCAGCCGGGGACAGGGGAGTGAGCAGTTCTTC.

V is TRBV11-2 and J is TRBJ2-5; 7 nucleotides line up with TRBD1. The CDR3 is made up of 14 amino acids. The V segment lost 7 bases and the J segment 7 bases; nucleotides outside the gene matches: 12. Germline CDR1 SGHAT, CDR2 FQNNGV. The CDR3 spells CASNIITGVGTQYF. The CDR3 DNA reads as TGTGCCAGCAACATTATTACAGGGGTCGGGACCCAGTACTTC.

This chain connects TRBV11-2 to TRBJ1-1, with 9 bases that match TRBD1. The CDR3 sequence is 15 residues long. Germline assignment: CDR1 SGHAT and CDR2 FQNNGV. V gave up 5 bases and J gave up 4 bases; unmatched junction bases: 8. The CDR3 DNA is TGTGCCAGCAGCCGGCGGGGACAGGGACCCACTGAAGCTTTCTTT. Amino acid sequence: CASSRRGQGPTEAFF.

This CDR3 reads CATSREGVESPLHF. The CDR3, as DNA: TGTGCCACCAGCAGAGAGGGGGTTGAATCACCCCTCCACTTT. The V call is TRBV15, the J call TRBJ1-6; maybe TRBD1 (5 bases). Per germline, CDR1 LNHNV and CDR2 YYDKDF (reference sequence). V was shortened by 0 bases and J by 10 bases, with 10 bases between the two germline ends. CDR3 length: 14 residues.